The present entry profiles one T cell receptor (beta chain) with its context. Its antigen is not identified. The entry originates in a study of T cell clones after liver transplantation. Study conclusions and caveats: Post-transplant time points were not standardized, so conclusions are preliminary.

Sequencing was performed with immunoSEQ multiplex PCR; in TCRdb, only in-frame clones are kept and a portion is missing. There are fewer than 85,000 clones in the sample; 75% to 90% occur only once, and around 0.72% lies in the top ten. The sample here was CD4+ T cells from blood, taken 12 months after liver transplant. The receptor was isolated from a human patient who received a liver transplant. T cells may partly derive from the graft donor.

For the CDR3, the DNA is TGTGCCACCAGCAGACCCGGGACATTCGCCTACGAGCAGTACTTC. Its protein product is CATSRPGTFAYEQYF. The V call is TRBV15, the J call TRBJ2-7; D is possibly TRBD1 (6 bases). Between the trimmed V and J ends, which lost 2 bases and 2 bases, there was a span of 13 bases. Germline loops: CDR1 LNHNV, CDR2 YYDKDF (reference sequence). The length of the CDR3 is 15 residues.